This entry lists 27 T cell receptor beta chains sequenced from one sample in a study of spatial heterogeneity in lung cancer. Time point described: sample taken at primary tumor resection. TCRdb redid the calling of the 5' RACE reads with MiXCR, one entry per CDR3 protein. Of about 39,000 distinct CDR3 sequences listed, roughly 3% were seen once; the top ten hold under 40%. Sequencing used normal lung tissue next to the tumor, obtained at surgery. These TCRs come from a male donor with early-stage non-small cell lung cancer.

Ten or more counts support this clonotype. The chain employs TRBV28 and TRBJ2-4; perhaps TRBD2 as D (6 bases). The CDR3 covers 12 residues. CDR1 MDHEN and CDR2 SYDVKM come from the germline V gene. V lost 11 bases and J lost 0, with 8 bases in between. The CDR3 DNA reads as TGTGCCGCGGGGTTAGCCAAAAACATTCAGTACTTC. Translating it yields CAAGLAKNIQYF.

This clonotype has at least ten counts. CDR3 coding DNA: TGTGCCATCTCCTGGGGCCGCTACAATGAGCAGTTCTTC. Translated: CAISWGRYNEQFF. This chain connects TRBV6-2 or TRBV6-3 to TRBJ2-1, with a possible D match to TRBD1 (5 bases). This CDR3 is 13 amino acids long. Per germline, CDR1 MNHEY and CDR2 SVGEGT. V dropped 10 bases and J dropped 3 bases, with 13 bases sitting between them.

This clonotype was recorded many times. The genes are TRBV6-5 and TRBJ2-2; TRBD1 aligns across 10 bases. Losses at the gene ends were 6 bases for V and 6 bases for J; bases not matched to a gene: 7. Per germline, CDR1 MNHEY and CDR2 SVGAGI. This CDR3 contains 15 residues. The CDR3 sequence is CASRLYGQGAGELFF. The CDR3 DNA sequence: TGTGCCAGCAGACTGTATGGACAGGGGGCCGGGGAGCTGTTTTTT.

This clonotype has a count of ten or more. The V call is TRBV7-8, the J call TRBJ1-1; D may be TRBD1 (6 bases). This CDR3 comprises 14 residues. Looked up from germline, CDR1 is SGHVS and CDR2 is FQNEAQ. V lost 5 bases and J 4 bases, leaving 14 bases between the germline ends. CDR3 in DNA: TGTGCCAGCAGCAAACAGGGAGGTGGCACTGAAGCTTTCTTT. This translates into CASSKQGGGTEAFF. Full variable domain (missing parts from reference TRBV7-8 and TRBJ1-1): GAGVSQSPRYKVAKRGQDVALRCDPISGHVSLFWYQQALGQGPEFLTYFQNEAQLDKSGLPSDRFFAERPEGSVSTLKIQRTQQEDSAVYLCASSKQGGGTEAFFGQGTRLTVV.

Only a few counts were recorded for this clonotype. The rearrangement links TRBV12-3 or TRBV12-4 to TRBJ1-1, with no clear D. With 10 bases removed from V and 7 bases from J, the gap between germline ends came to 13 bases. This CDR3 has 11 amino acids. The CDR3: CATTGLNEAFF. In DNA, the CDR3 is TGTGCCACCACCGGACTGAATGAAGCTTTCTTT.

This clonotype was counted ten times or more. The rearrangement joins TRBV18 to TRBJ1-5, with D possibly matching TRBD1 (5 bases). Trimming pared 3 bases from V and 7 bases from J, leaving 10 bases between. The CDR3 is made up of 13 amino acids. The germline gives CDR1 KGHSH, CDR2 LQKENI. The CDR3 DNA reads as TGTGCCAGCTCACCCCGGGGGGGGCAGCCCCAGCATTTT. It translates to CASSPRGGQPQHF.

In its sample, this clonotype was seen many times. The chain has TRBV12-3 or TRBV12-4 and TRBJ1-1; no reliable D call. V lost 3 bases and J lost 5, with 10 bases in between. The CDR3 loop spans 13 amino acids. CDR3 protein: CASSLRRQTEAFF. CDR3 nucleotide sequence: TGTGCCAGCAGTTTGAGACGGCAGACTGAAGCTTTCTTT.

Many counts were recorded for this clonotype. The V call is TRBV11-2, the J call TRBJ1-1; D gene uncertain. CDR1 is SGHAT, CDR2 FQNNGV, per germline. V shed 2 bases and J shed 7 bases, with 11 bases lying between them. CDR3 length: 13 residues. As DNA, the CDR3 is TGTGCCAGCAGCTTAAACTTAGGGAATGAAGCTTTCTTT. It yields the protein CASSLNLGNEAFF.

This clonotype has at least ten counts. The CDR3 loop is CSAADRNAYEQYF. In DNA, the CDR3 is TGCAGTGCTGCCGACAGGAACGCCTACGAGCAGTACTTC. The chain employs TRBV20-1 and TRBJ2-7, with a possible D match to TRBD1 (6 bases). The CDR3 runs to 13 residues. V lost 5 bases, J lost 2 bases, and 13 bases lay in between. CDR1 is DFQATT, CDR2 SNEGSKA, per germline (reference sequence).

This chain links TRBV10-3 with TRBJ1-5; no clear D. The CDR3 contains 15 residues. Germline lookup yields CDR1 ENHRY and CDR2 SYGVKD. V was pared by 10 bases and J by 4 bases, with 20 bases between. The CDR3 reads CATTTDRGGNQPQHF. The CDR3 DNA sequence: TGTGCCACTACAACGGACCGCGGCGGGAATCAGCCCCAGCATTTT.

This clonotype was counted ten times or more. The chain uses TRBV12-3 or TRBV12-4 and TRBJ1-6, with D perhaps TRBD1 (5 bases). Trimming removed 1 base from V and 7 bases from J, with 11 bases in between. The CDR3 runs to 15 residues. The CDR3 region is CASSLGGTPNSPLHF. In DNA, the CDR3 is TGTGCCAGCAGTTTAGGAGGGACGCCGAATTCACCCCTCCACTTT.

This clonotype was detected many times. This chain joins TRBV6-5 and TRBJ2-1, with 7 bases that match TRBD2. With 2 bases clipped from V and 7 bases from J, the junction kept 8 bases outside the gene matches. The length of the CDR3 is 15 residues. Germline CDR1 is MNHEY and CDR2 is SVGAGI. The CDR3, as DNA: TGTGCCAGCAGTTACGGGCTAGCGGTCTATAATGAGCAGTTCTTC. Amino acids: CASSYGLAVYNEQFF.

This clonotype is judged medium-sized. The chain couples TRBV27 to TRBJ1-2; D unresolved. V dropped 4 bases and J dropped 8 bases, with 20 bases sitting between them. Per germline, CDR1 MNHEY and CDR2 SMNVEV (reference sequence). The CDR3 extends over 15 amino acids. CDR3 DNA: TGTGCCAGCAGTTCCCCCGCCGGGCACGCGCCCGGCTACACCTTC. It yields the protein CASSSPAGHAPGYTF.

This clonotype appeared many times. V gene TRBV29-1 combines with J gene TRBJ2-2; no definite D call. The CDR3 has 14 amino acids. Looked up from germline, CDR1 is SQVTM and CDR2 is ANQGSEA. The germline V and J ends were trimmed by 4 bases and 1 base, with 10 bases remaining between them. The CDR3 nucleotides are TGCAGCGTTGGTTTCAGCTTGAACACCGGGGAGCTGTTTTTT. It is translated as CSVGFSLNTGELFF.

This clonotype was seen repeatedly, ten times or more. This rearrangement joins TRBV28 to TRBJ2-7; D is perhaps TRBD1 (5 bases). The CDR3 sequence is 12 residues long. Germline CDR1 is MDHEN and CDR2 is SYDVKM. Trimming removed 3 bases from V and 3 bases from J, with 6 bases in between. CDR3 protein: CASSLDIYEQYF. The CDR3 DNA sequence: TGTGCCAGCAGTTTGGACATCTACGAGCAGTACTTC.

The sample holds many counts of this clonotype. This sequence joins TRBV2 and TRBJ2-2, with D possibly TRBD1 on 6 matching bases. The CDR3 runs to 16 residues. Looked up from germline, CDR1 is SNHLY and CDR2 is FYNNEI. The V end was cut by 6 bases, the J end by 6 bases, with 20 bases between. In nucleotides, the CDR3 is TGTGCCAGCAGCCAGACAGGCCTCAAGACGGCCGGGGAGCTGTTTTTT. This translates into CASSQTGLKTAGELFF.

This clonotype was recorded many times. V and J are TRBV6-6 and TRBJ2-7; 11 nucleotides agree with TRBD2. Germline V gene data show CDR1 as MNHNY and CDR2 as SVGAGI (reference sequence). This CDR3 has 15 amino acids. Trimming removed 3 bases from V and 7 bases from J; junction bases left unmatched: 8. The CDR3 spells CASSYTSGGRGEQYF. The CDR3 DNA follows: TGTGCCAGCAGTTATACTAGCGGGGGAAGGGGAGAGCAGTACTTC.

V and J are TRBV6-1 and TRBJ2-6; a possible D gene is TRBD1 (5 bases). The germline gives CDR1 MNHNS, CDR2 SASEGT. CDR3 length equals 15 residues. The V end lost 3 bases, the J end lost 0 bases, and 6 bases lay between the germline ends. The CDR3 DNA reads as TGTGCCAGCAGTGACAGGGACTCTGGGGCCAACGTCCTGACTTTC. It specifies CASSDRDSGANVLTF.

Ten or more counts support this clonotype. The chain links TRBV20-1 to TRBJ2-3; TRBD2 aligns across 14 bases. V trimming: 5 bases; J trimming: 5 bases; junction bases outside the gene matches: 6. Germline V gives CDR1 DFQATT, CDR2 SNEGSKA (reference sequence). The CDR3 is 15 residues long. The CDR3 protein is CSAPRLAGGQDTQYF. The CDR3 DNA sequence: TGCAGTGCTCCCCGACTAGCGGGGGGGCAAGATACGCAGTATTTT.

This clonotype was detected ten times or more. The V call is TRBV20-1, the J call TRBJ2-3, with D perhaps being TRBD1 or TRBD2 (6 bases each). V was pared by 8 bases and J by 1 base, with 25 bases between. CDR3 size: 17 residues. From germline, CDR1 is DFQATT and CDR2 SNEGSKA (reference sequence). The CDR3 DNA reads as TGCAGTTACAATCGGGGGCTGAGGCCTATTCGCACAGATACGCAGTATTTT. The encoded protein is CSYNRGLRPIRTDTQYF.

In its sample, this clonotype was seen many times. The J gene is TRBJ2-1, the V gene TRBV29-1; possible D gene TRBD1, 6 bases. Germline values: CDR1 SQVTM, CDR2 ANQGSEA. This CDR3 region has 13 residues. With 7 bases removed from V and 5 bases from J, the gap between germline ends came to 15 bases. CDR3 in amino acids: CSAGRGQHNEQFF. The CDR3 bases are TGCAGCGCCGGAAGAGGACAGCACAATGAGCAGTTCTTC.

This clonotype has at least ten counts. The chain recombines TRBV6-2 or TRBV6-3 with TRBJ1-6; no reliable D call. This CDR3 is built from 12 residues. Germline lookup yields CDR1 MNHEY and CDR2 SVGEGT. V was trimmed by 6 bases and J by 8 bases, leaving 8 bases between them. CDR3 DNA sequence: TGTGCCAGCAGGGGGAATTATTCACCCCTCCACTTT. This sequence encodes CASRGNYSPLHF.

This clonotype was counted only a few times. The chain recombines TRBV6-7 with TRBJ2-5; D may correspond to TRBD1 or TRBD2 (6 bases each). TRBV6-7 is classed as an ORF, of uncertain function. Trimming shortened V by 6 bases and J by 6 bases, and 17 bases separated the two germline ends. The CDR3 is 14 residues long. The DNA of the CDR3 is TGTGCCAGCAGCTGCCACAGGGAGGCGAAGACCCAGTACTTC. It yields the protein CASSCHREAKTQYF.

This clonotype was seen ten or more times. The genes are TRBV6-5 and TRBJ2-3, with TRBD2 matching over 7 bases. The germline V gene encodes CDR1 MNHEY and CDR2 SVGAGI. The CDR3 has 15 residues. Losses at the gene ends were 10 bases for V and 0 bases for J; bases not matched to a gene: 10. The DNA of the CDR3 is TGTGCCACCCTCCGGAGTAGCGGGAGCACAGATACGCAGTATTTT. This sequence encodes CATLRSSGSTDTQYF.

This clonotype came up a few times. The V call is TRBV9, the J call TRBJ2-1; 8 bases agree with TRBD1. Germline trimming cut 1 base from V and 10 bases from J; bases unmatched to any gene: 4. The germline gives CDR1 SGDLS, CDR2 YYNGEE. This CDR3 has 13 residues. The CDR3 reads CASSVQGAGEQFF. CDR3 nucleotides: TGTGCCAGCAGCGTACAGGGGGCTGGGGAGCAGTTCTTC.

This clonotype was recorded at least ten times. The rearrangement links TRBV2 to TRBJ2-1; D is unresolved. This CDR3 has 14 amino acids. CDR1 SNHLY and CDR2 FYNNEI come from the germline V gene. The ends were cut back, 8 bases at V and 6 bases at J, with 17 bases in the middle. This chain's CDR3 is CASRAPGRFNEQFF. The CDR3 nucleotides are TGTGCCAGCCGAGCCCCCGGGCGCTTCAATGAGCAGTTCTTC.

This clonotype was found many times. This chain connects TRBV20-1 to TRBJ2-1; D ambiguous. V lost 1 base to trimming and J lost 8 bases, with 6 bases between them. CDR1 and CDR2 from the germline V gene are DFQATT and SNEGSKA (reference sequence). This CDR3 spans 11 amino acids. CDR3 sequence: CSARVWDEQFF. Here the CDR3 DNA reads TGCAGTGCTAGAGTGTGGGATGAGCAGTTCTTC.